This entry is about one T cell receptor beta chain. The sample comes from a study of blood T cell repertoires in COVID-19. As for the study in general: Material from acute and convalescent COVID-19 was sourced from the United States, Italy and Spain. In each case, the material was cDNA or gDNA derived from T cells, B-cell-depleted T cells, or PBMCs.

Per the authors' pipeline: Estimation of nucleated cell counts relied on the amplification of reference gene primers. TCRdb's table, derived via immunoSEQ multiplex PCR, lists solely in-frame clones and lacks some. Clonal size and the V and J genes are those of that table, whereas D and trimming came from the DNA. This sample carries 200,000 to 250,000 clones, roughly four fifths of them seen once, and the ten largest clones take about 12%. CDR3 size: 17 residues. Germline-derived CDR1 and CDR2 are MRHNA and SNTAGT. V gave up 0 bases and J gave up 6 bases; unmatched junction bases: 9. The chain links TRBV6-4 to TRBJ2-3, with 10 nucleotides matching TRBD2. The specimen sequenced was peripheral blood. The TCR sequence derives from a middle-aged woman with acute or convalescent COVID-19. The CDR3 loop reads CASSDSLVAGGPDTQYF. The CDR3 DNA is TGTGCCAGCAGTGACTCCCTGGTAGCGGGGGGCCCGGATACGCAGTATTTT.